This T cell receptor (beta chain) was identified in a study of T cell responses to AZD1222 COVID-19 vaccine (dated by TCRdb to the early 2020s). Study-level background: Because spike-specific TCR depth and breadth did not differ between the two schedules, AZD1222 recipients who got a second dose at roughly 4 weeks were pooled with those who got a second dose at roughly 12 weeks. TCR sequencing covered 233 trial participants: 200 to 220 given two doses of AZD1222 and about 26 given two doses of MenACWY control vaccine. Enrollment into the trials was organized by age into subgroups of 18-55, 56-69 and 70-plus years, and those subgroups contained roughly 150, 30 and 60 TCR-sequenced participants, respectively.

Unmatched junction bases come to 2, with V trimmed by 1 base and J by 2 bases. The germline V gene yields SQVTM for CDR1 and ANQGSEA for CDR2. Measured from the cysteine to the phenylalanine, the CDR3 is 14 residues long. The retained sequence is limited to the CDR3, 42 bases, with the frame set at the first base. Concerning this clone itself: Its antigen specificity is not known. No base quality values were provided; no much bigger clone lies one nucleotide off.

In the paper's terms, the time point label means: baseline before first vaccination. The vaccinee samples were drawn from two UK trials, COV001 and COV002, one of which was a single-blind randomized controlled phase 2/3 trial testing AZD1222 (ChAdOx1 nCoV-19) in healthy adults. Trial participant PBMC samples were collected at day 0 and day 28 after the second dose for TCRbeta chain sequencing. What the authors observed across the whole study: Epitopes outside the regions mutated in the B.1.351 and B.1.1.7 variants were reportedly recognized by nearly half of the unique spike-specific TCRs. CD4 TCRs associated with the vaccine covered the entire spike protein, and the dominant responses were in regions 160-218 and 743-854. Spike-specific TCR breadth and depth rose significantly after two AZD1222 doses compared with day 0 and with MenACWY recipients. Participants were mostly white British and included more females than males, and it was suggested by the authors that clonal diversity may have been underestimated. The 56-69-year group was small, and its depth increase did not reach significance, likely because of low power. Only a handful of AZD1222 recipients were SARS-CoV-2 seropositive at baseline, limiting conclusions about previously exposed vaccinees. Because no samples from the day 14 peak response were available, repertoires could be characterized only after the peak T cell response.

The CDR3 regions of human TCRbeta chains were analyzed by immunosequencing. On the authors' methods: Repertoire TCRs were checked for matches against a reference library of SARS-CoV-2-specific TCRs that had been generated using the MIRA antigen-specificity platform. Breadth was defined as the fraction of unique TCRs that were SARS-CoV-2-associated. Depth was defined as the fraction of total T cells that were SARS-CoV-2-associated. Using the MIRA data, each spike-specific TCR was mapped to the spike region that the TCR reacts to and placed in a CD4 or CD8 class. Log10-transformed breadth and depth values were compared by one-way ANOVA with Sidak's multiple comparisons tests. The table was pulled from immuneACCESS by TCRdb, which kept in-frame rearrangements only. Such tables lose some clones; where checked, under half of the loss comes from unresolved V genes, and the rest has no known cause. The V and J calls and the clone size are those of that table, but D and trimming were determined from the DNA. In all, the sample holds 75,000 to 95,000 clones, and about 88% of those were seen once. The ten top clones hold about 19% of the sample.

This sequence uses TRBV29-1 and TRBJ2-3; the central 8 bases match TRBD1. Sequences were derived from peripheral blood, sampled on day 0 of AZD1222 vaccination. The receptor comes from an adult in good health. The CDR3 here reads CSVEGTGYTDTQYF. The sequenced DNA: TGCAGCGTTGAAGGGACAGGGTACACAGATACGCAGTATTTT.